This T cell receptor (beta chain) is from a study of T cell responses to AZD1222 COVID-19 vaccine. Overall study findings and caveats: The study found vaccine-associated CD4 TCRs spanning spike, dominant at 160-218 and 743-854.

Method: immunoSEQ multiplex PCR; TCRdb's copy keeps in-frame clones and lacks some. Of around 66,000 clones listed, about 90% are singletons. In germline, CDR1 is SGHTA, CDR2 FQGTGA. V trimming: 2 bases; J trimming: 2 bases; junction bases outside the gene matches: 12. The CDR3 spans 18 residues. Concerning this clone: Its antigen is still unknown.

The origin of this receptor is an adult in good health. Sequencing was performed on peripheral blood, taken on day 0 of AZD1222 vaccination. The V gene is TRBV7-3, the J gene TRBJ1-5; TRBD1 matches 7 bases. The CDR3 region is CASSLVLRDRSGNQPQHF. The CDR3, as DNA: TGTGCCAGCAGCTTAGTCCTTCGGGACAGAAGTGGCAATCAGCCCCAGCATTTT.